These 32 T cell receptor beta chains originate from one sample sequenced in a study of blood T cell repertoires in COVID-19. Only in-frame clones appear in the TCRdb table, and some are missing; sequencing was by immunoSEQ multiplex PCR. The sample consists of under 250,000 clones, around 82% of them appearing once. The sequencing input was peripheral blood. These receptors all come from a man in his forties with active or convalescent COVID-19.

V gene TRBV15 combines with J gene TRBJ1-3; D remains unclear. Germline-derived CDR1 and CDR2 are LNHNV and YYDKDF (reference sequence). V lost 6 bases and J lost 2, with 17 bases in between. The CDR3 runs 16 residues. The CDR3 here is CATSLLTDSAGNTIYF. As DNA, the CDR3 is TGTGCCACCAGTTTATTGACTGACTCAGCTGGAAACACCATATATTTT.

The J gene is TRBJ2-1, the V gene TRBV13, with 9 bases lining up with TRBD2. The CDR3 runs to 15 residues. Germline CDR1 reads PRHDT; CDR2 reads FYEKMQ (reference sequence). Trimming at V came to 1 base and at J to 7 bases, leaving 5 bases not matched to a gene. For the CDR3, the DNA is TGTGCCAGCAGCTTAGAGGCTAGCGGGACGAATGAGCAGTTCTTC. It yields the protein CASSLEASGTNEQFF.

This chain connects TRBV11-2 to TRBJ2-7; 7 bases match TRBD2. This CDR3 contains 14 residues. J lost 6 bases, V lost 3 bases, and 8 bases had no gene match. Germline loops: CDR1 SGHAT, CDR2 FQNNGV. The DNA of the CDR3 is TGTGCCAGCAGCTTCGGGGCGGGAGTAACCGAGCAGTACTTC. Amino acid sequence: CASSFGAGVTEQYF.

V is TRBV5-1 and J is TRBJ1-1; no clear D. The germline gives CDR1 SGHRS, CDR2 YFSETQ. This CDR3 spans 17 amino acids. The ends were cut back, 0 bases at V and 0 bases at J, with 15 bases in the middle. The CDR3, as DNA: TGCGCCAGCAGCTTGGAAATGGCAGTTTCCATGAACACTGAAGCTTTCTTT. Its protein product is CASSLEMAVSMNTEAFF.

Concerning this clone: The same CDR3 is also encoded by other DNA sequences in this sample. The CDR3 DNA reads TGTGCCAGCACTGGACAGGGGAACACTGAAGCTTTCTTT. Translated, it gives CASTGQGNTEAFF. This rearrangement joins TRBV2 to TRBJ1-1, with 8 bases fitting TRBD1. The CDR3 is 13 residues long. The V segment lost 7 bases and the J segment 1 base; nucleotides outside the gene matches: 2. Germline values: CDR1 SNHLY, CDR2 FYNNEI.

The chain carries TRBV30 and TRBJ1-1; no definite D call. The germline V gene encodes CDR1 GTSNPN and CDR2 SVGIG (reference sequence). This CDR3 is built from 12 residues. The germline V and J ends were trimmed by 1 base and 1 base, with 4 bases remaining between them. The CDR3 spells CAWSAGNTEAFF. The CDR3, as DNA: TGTGCCTGGAGTGCCGGGAACACTGAAGCTTTCTTT.

The V gene is TRBV3-1 (or the pseudogene TRBV3-2), the J gene TRBJ2-1; 9 bases are shared with TRBD2. The CDR3 loop spans 17 amino acids. Trimming cost V 4 bases and J 2 bases; bases outside gene matches: 9. Germline values: CDR1 LGHDT, CDR2 YNNKEL (reference sequence). CDR3 sequence (DNA): TGTGCCAGCAGCCTGTTTAGCGGGGGACGACCCTACAATGAGCAGTTCTTC. Translation: CASSLFSGGRPYNEQFF.

V gene TRBV30 combines with J gene TRBJ1-6, with D perhaps TRBD1 (5 bases). Germline V gives CDR1 GTSNPN, CDR2 SVGIG (reference sequence). CDR3 length: 14 amino acids. Trimming took 2 bases from V and 10 from J, leaving 15 bases between them. This CDR3 is CAWSRETEASPLHF. In nucleotides, the CDR3 is TGTGCCTGGAGTCGGGAGACAGAGGCATCACCCCTCCACTTT.

This sequence joins TRBV7-2 and TRBJ2-5; the D is unclear. The CDR3 covers 12 residues. V lost 5 bases to trimming and J lost 0 bases, with 4 bases between them. Germline values: CDR1 SGHTA, CDR2 FQGNSA. The CDR3 protein is CASSPNQETQYF. The CDR3 coding sequence is TGTGCCAGCAGCCCTAACCAAGAGACCCAGTACTTC.

This chain uses TRBV6-1 with TRBJ2-3; TRBD1 might be the D (6 bases). Germline V CDR1 and CDR2: MNHNS, SASEGT. V lost 2 bases and J 2 bases, leaving 17 bases between the germline ends. CDR3 length: 17 residues. CDR3 coding DNA: TGTGCCAGCAGTGAAAGGACAGTGGTGCGTGACACAGATACGCAGTATTTT. Translation: CASSERTVVRDTDTQYF.

This clone showed up many times. The same CDR3 can be traced to other DNA sequences in this sample. This chain connects TRBV6-5 to TRBJ1-2; no definite D call. With 2 bases removed from V and 5 bases from J, the gap between germline ends came to 12 bases. Germline assignment: CDR1 MNHEY and CDR2 SVGAGI. The CDR3 extends over 14 amino acids. The CDR3 DNA sequence: TGTGCCAGCAGTTACCGAGGGATCGGGTATGGCTACACCTTC. Its protein product is CASSYRGIGYGYTF.

The chain is built from TRBV5-1 and TRBJ2-1; no firm D call. This CDR3 has 16 residues. The germline V gene has CDR1 SGHRS and CDR2 YFSETQ. V lost 0 bases, J lost 0 bases, and 10 bases lay in between. This CDR3 reads CASSLAVTFSYNEQFF. The CDR3 nucleotides read TGCGCCAGCAGCTTGGCCGTGACATTCTCCTACAATGAGCAGTTCTTC.

The chain has TRBV5-4 and TRBJ1-1; 9 bases line up with TRBD1. With V trimmed by 5 bases and J by 3 bases, 8 bases remained unmatched. Germline V gene sequence: CDR1 SGHNT, CDR2 YYREEE (reference sequence). This CDR3 has 15 amino acids. CDR3 in amino acids: CASRQRQGGDTEAFF. The CDR3 DNA reads TGTGCCAGCAGACAGAGACAGGGGGGGGACACTGAAGCTTTCTTT.

The rearrangement links TRBV19 to TRBJ1-5; D perhaps matches TRBD1 (5 bases). V shed 5 bases and J shed 2 bases, with 16 bases lying between them. Looked up from germline, CDR1 is LNHDA and CDR2 is SQIVND (reference sequence). This CDR3 comprises 16 residues. The CDR3 sequence: CASSVSRAIGNQPQHF. CDR3 sequence (DNA): TGTGCCAGTAGTGTAAGCAGGGCCATCGGCAATCAGCCCCAGCATTTT.

The chain carries TRBV3-1 (or the pseudogene TRBV3-2) and TRBJ2-7; 7 bases agree with TRBD2. In germline, CDR1 is LGHDT, CDR2 YNNKEL (reference sequence). The V and J ends lost 1 base and 4 bases, in that order; junction bases with no gene match: 10. The CDR3 spans 16 residues. This CDR3 is CASSQGRTRIAYEQYF. The CDR3 DNA sequence: TGTGCCAGCAGCCAAGGAAGGACTAGAATTGCATACGAGCAGTACTTC.

This clone was seen a few times. CDR3 in amino acids: CASSPGTGGGTEAFF. The CDR3 nucleotides read TGTGCCAGCAGCCCCGGGACAGGGGGCGGCACTGAAGCTTTCTTT. J is TRBJ1-1 and V is TRBV11-2, with 12 bases aligning to TRBD1. The V gene end was trimmed by 5 bases and the J gene end by 4 bases; junction bases not matched to a gene: 5. There are 15 residues in the CDR3. Per germline, CDR1 SGHAT and CDR2 FQNNGV.

The chain has TRBV15 and TRBJ2-2, with 7 bases that match TRBD2. Germline V gene sequence: CDR1 LNHNV, CDR2 YYDKDF (reference sequence). CDR3 size: 16 residues. J gave up 13 bases and V 5 bases, and 19 bases lay outside the gene matches. In DNA form, the CDR3 reads TGTGCCACCAGCCACGGGCTGGCGGGAGCGAGGTTATGGCTGTTTTTT. Translation: CATSHGLAGARLWLFF.

The chain uses TRBV24-1 and TRBJ1-1, with unresolved D. The V gene's germline CDR1 is KGHDR and CDR2 SFDVKD. Deletions cut 2 bases from V and 8 bases from J, with 8 bases between. This CDR3 has 12 residues. The CDR3 DNA is TGTGCCACCAGTGATTCCCAGAACGAAGCTTTCTTT. Translation gives CATSDSQNEAFF.

This clone has just one count. The J gene is TRBJ2-3, the V gene TRBV2, with D perhaps TRBD2 (6 bases). The CDR3 contains 15 residues. Germline CDR1 and CDR2: SNHLY and FYNNEI. Trimming stripped 9 bases from V and 1 base from J, with 17 bases between. For the CDR3, the DNA is TGTGCCAGTGCACCATTTAGCGGAGGCACAGATACGCAGTATTTT. Translation: CASAPFSGGTDTQYF. Using reference TRBV2 and TRBJ2-3 for the parts outside the CDR3, the full variable domain is EPEVTQTPSHQVTQMGQEVILRCVPISNHLYFYWYRQILGQKVEFLVSFYNNEISEKSEIFDDQFSVERPDGSNFTLKIRSTKLEDSAMYFCASAPFSGGTDTQYFGPGTRLTVL.

The chain uses TRBV5-6 and TRBJ2-7; perhaps TRBD2 as D (6 bases). Germline V gives CDR1 SGHDT, CDR2 YYEEEE. This CDR3 contains 14 residues. V lost 4 bases, J lost 4 bases, and 15 bases lay in between. Here the CDR3 reads CASSPLGSEYEQYF. For the CDR3, the DNA is TGTGCCAGCAGCCCTCTCGGGAGCGAGTACGAGCAGTACTTC.

This clone was found once. V is TRBV3-1 (or the pseudogene TRBV3-2) and J is TRBJ1-2, with a tentative D call TRBD1 (6 bases). There are 13 residues in the CDR3. From germline, CDR1 is LGHDT and CDR2 YNNKEL (reference sequence). V was trimmed by 0 bases and J by 8 bases, leaving 10 bases between them. Here the CDR3 reads CASSQEGARGYTF. CDR3 nucleotides: TGTGCCAGCAGCCAAGAGGGGGCCCGGGGCTACACCTTC.

V gene TRBV3-1 (or the pseudogene TRBV3-2) combines with J gene TRBJ2-7; D perhaps matches TRBD2 (6 bases). The length of the CDR3 is 16 residues. CDR1 is LGHDT, CDR2 YNNKEL, per germline (reference sequence). Trimming cost V 3 bases and J 0 bases, with 15 bases left between them. CDR3 protein: CASSHSLGSRSYEQYF. As DNA, the CDR3 is TGTGCCAGCAGCCATAGTCTCGGGAGCCGCTCCTACGAGCAGTACTTC.

V usage is TRBV9 and J usage is TRBJ2-3; 11 bases align to TRBD2. Germline CDR1 SGDLS, CDR2 YYNGEE. This CDR3 has 17 amino acids. V lost 0 bases to trimming and J lost 3 bases; unmatched junction nucleotides: 6. The CDR3 protein is CASSVGTSGSPTDTQYF. The CDR3 DNA follows: TGTGCCAGCAGCGTAGGGACTAGCGGGTCGCCGACAGATACGCAGTATTTT.

The chain links TRBV5-1 to TRBJ1-6, with TRBD1 matching 7 bases. In germline, CDR1 is SGHRS, CDR2 YFSETQ. This CDR3 is built from 15 residues. V lost 4 bases to trimming and J lost 10 bases; unmatched junction nucleotides: 11. CDR3 sequence: CASSTRQGSESPLHF. DNA of the CDR3: TGCGCCAGCAGCACTCGACAGGGATCCGAGTCACCCCTCCACTTT.

The V and J genes are TRBV15 and TRBJ2-2; no definite D call. The V and J ends lost 6 bases and 1 base respectively, with 12 bases between them. Germline V gene lookup returns CDR1 LNHNV and CDR2 YYDKDF (reference sequence). The CDR3 spans 15 residues. CDR3 bases: TGTGCCACCAGGAACCCCTCTAGGAACACCGGGGAGCTGTTTTTT. Translated: CATRNPSRNTGELFF.

The J gene is TRBJ1-1, the V gene TRBV28; 9 nucleotides line up with TRBD1. V was clipped by 6 bases and J by 0 bases; unmatched bases: 5. The CDR3 runs to 15 residues. CDR1 MDHEN and CDR2 SYDVKM come from the germline V gene. In nucleotides, the CDR3 is TGTGCCAGCAGGGAACAGGGGGCGGTGAACACTGAAGCTTTCTTT. Translation gives CASREQGAVNTEAFF.

The V and J genes are TRBV9 and TRBJ2-4, with D possibly matching TRBD1 (6 bases). Germline CDR1 is SGDLS and CDR2 is YYNGEE. The CDR3 extends over 16 amino acids. Trimming left V 0 bases short and J 0 bases short, with 10 bases between. CDR3 nucleotides: TGTGCCAGCAGCGTAGGAACAGGGATAGCCAAAAACATTCAGTACTTC. Amino acids: CASSVGTGIAKNIQYF.

The chain has TRBV19 and TRBJ2-7; possible D gene TRBD1, 6 bases. Trimming took off 6 bases at V and 3 bases at J, with 12 bases between the two ends. This CDR3 contains 13 residues. Germline CDR1 reads LNHDA; CDR2 reads SQIVND (reference sequence). The CDR3 coding sequence is TGTGCCAGTAGCTCGGGACACTACTACGAGCAGTACTTC. Translating it yields CASSSGHYYEQYF.

V gene TRBV6-6 combines with J gene TRBJ1-3; no clear D. Germline V gene sequence: CDR1 MNHNY, CDR2 SVGAGI (reference sequence). The CDR3 is 14 amino acids. V was cut by 2 bases and J by 0 bases, with 5 bases left in between. In DNA, the CDR3 is TGTGCCAGCAGTTACACTAACTCTGGAAACACCATATATTTT. It codes for CASSYTNSGNTIYF.

The chain joins TRBV5-1 to TRBJ1-1; TRBD1 might be the D (5 bases). This CDR3 has 15 amino acids. CDR1 and CDR2 (germline): SGHRS, YFSETQ. Between the trimmed V and J ends, which lost 5 bases and 0 bases, there was a span of 14 bases. This chain's CDR3 is CASRPGEGMNTEAFF. The CDR3 nucleotides read TGCGCCAGCAGGCCGGGGGAGGGCATGAACACTGAAGCTTTCTTT.

The chain uses TRBV10-3 and TRBJ2-2; 8 nucleotides line up with TRBD1. Trimming removed 11 bases from V and 7 bases from J; junction bases left unmatched: 9. This CDR3 is built from 13 residues. The germline V gene has CDR1 ENHRY and CDR2 SYGVKD. Here the CDR3 DNA reads TGTGCCGCTCAGGGGGCAAGGAACGGGGAGCTGTTTTTT. It yields the protein CAAQGARNGELFF.

The chain combines TRBV24-1 with TRBJ2-1; TRBD1 agrees at 9 bases. V lost 5 bases and J lost 6; bases outside the gene matches: 7. CDR3 length equals 15 residues. Germline V CDR1 and CDR2: KGHDR, SFDVKD. CDR3: CATSAPGQGFNEQFF. CDR3 sequence (DNA): TGTGCCACCAGTGCCCCGGGACAGGGTTTCAATGAGCAGTTCTTC.